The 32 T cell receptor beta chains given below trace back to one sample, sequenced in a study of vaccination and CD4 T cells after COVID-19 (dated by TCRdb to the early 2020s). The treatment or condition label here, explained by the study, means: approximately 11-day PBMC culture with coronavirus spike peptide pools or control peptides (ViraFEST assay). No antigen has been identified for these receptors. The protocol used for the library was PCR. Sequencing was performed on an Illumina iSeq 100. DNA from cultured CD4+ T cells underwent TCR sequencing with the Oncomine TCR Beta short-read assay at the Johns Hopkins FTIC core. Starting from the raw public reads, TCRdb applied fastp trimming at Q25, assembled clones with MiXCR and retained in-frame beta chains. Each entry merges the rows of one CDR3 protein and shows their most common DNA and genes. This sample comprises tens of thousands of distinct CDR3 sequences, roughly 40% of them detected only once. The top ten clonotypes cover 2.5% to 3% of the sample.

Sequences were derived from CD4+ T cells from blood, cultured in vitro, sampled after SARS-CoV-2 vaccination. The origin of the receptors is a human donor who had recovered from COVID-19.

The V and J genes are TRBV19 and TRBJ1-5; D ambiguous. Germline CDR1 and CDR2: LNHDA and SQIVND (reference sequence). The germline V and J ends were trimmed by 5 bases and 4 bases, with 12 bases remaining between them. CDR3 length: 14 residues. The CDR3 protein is CASSSVRGNQPQHF. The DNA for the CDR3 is TGTGCCAGTAGTTCCGTACGGGGAAATCAGCCCCAGCATTTT.

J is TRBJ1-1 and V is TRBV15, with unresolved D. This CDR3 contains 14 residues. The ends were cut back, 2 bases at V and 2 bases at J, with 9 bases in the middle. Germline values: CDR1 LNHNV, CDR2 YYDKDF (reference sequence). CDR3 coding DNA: TGTGCCACCAGCAGATCAGGACTAAACACTGAAGCTTTCTTT. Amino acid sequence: CATSRSGLNTEAFF.

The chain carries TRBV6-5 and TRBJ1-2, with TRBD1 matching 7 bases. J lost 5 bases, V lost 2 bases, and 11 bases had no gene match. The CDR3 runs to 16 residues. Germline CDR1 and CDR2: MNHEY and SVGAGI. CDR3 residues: CASSYLGQAKGYGYTF. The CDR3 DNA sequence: TGTGCCAGCAGTTACCTCGGACAGGCAAAGGGTTATGGCTACACCTTC.

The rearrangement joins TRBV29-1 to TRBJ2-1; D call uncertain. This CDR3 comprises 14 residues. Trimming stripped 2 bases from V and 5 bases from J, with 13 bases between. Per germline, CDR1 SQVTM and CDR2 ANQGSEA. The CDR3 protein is CSVESRVRNNEQFF. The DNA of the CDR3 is TGCAGCGTTGAATCCCGGGTTAGAAACAATGAGCAGTTCTTC.

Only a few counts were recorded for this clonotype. The CDR3 spells CASSYQGGASYNSPLHF. The CDR3 region has the DNA TGTGCCAGCAGTTACCAGGGGGGCGCCTCCTATAATTCACCCCTCCACTTT. This sequence joins TRBV6-5 and TRBJ1-6; 7 bases align to TRBD1. V trimming: 2 bases; J trimming: 0 bases; junction bases outside the gene matches: 4. This CDR3 region has 17 residues. Per germline, CDR1 MNHEY and CDR2 SVGAGI.

As DNA, the CDR3 is TGCAGTGCTACATTGGGACTAGGGCCGTTAGATGAGCAGTTCTTC. This codes for CSATLGLGPLDEQFF. J is TRBJ2-1 and V is TRBV20-1; 8 bases match TRBD2. The CDR3 is 15 amino acids. From germline, CDR1 is DFQATT and CDR2 SNEGSKA (reference sequence). The junction had 13 bases not matched to a gene; V was cut back by 4 bases and J by 8 bases.

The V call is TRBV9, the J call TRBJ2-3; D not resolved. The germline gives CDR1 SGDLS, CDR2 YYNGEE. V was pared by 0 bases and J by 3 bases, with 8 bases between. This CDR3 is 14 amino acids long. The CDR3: CASSVGTMTDTQYF. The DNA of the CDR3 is TGTGCCAGCAGCGTAGGGACCATGACAGATACGCAGTATTTT.

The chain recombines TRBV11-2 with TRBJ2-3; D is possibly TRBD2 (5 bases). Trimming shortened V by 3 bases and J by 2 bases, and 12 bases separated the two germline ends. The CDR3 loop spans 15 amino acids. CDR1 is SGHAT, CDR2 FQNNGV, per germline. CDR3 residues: CASSFNAGNTDTQYF. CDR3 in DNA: TGTGCCAGCAGCTTTAATGCGGGCAACACAGATACGCAGTATTTT.

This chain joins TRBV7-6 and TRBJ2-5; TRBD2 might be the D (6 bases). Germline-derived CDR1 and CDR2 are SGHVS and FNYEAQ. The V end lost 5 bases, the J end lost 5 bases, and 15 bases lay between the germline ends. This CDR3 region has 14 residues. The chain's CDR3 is CASSPGLISETQYF. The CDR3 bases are TGTGCCAGCAGCCCGGGACTTATATCCGAGACCCAGTACTTC.

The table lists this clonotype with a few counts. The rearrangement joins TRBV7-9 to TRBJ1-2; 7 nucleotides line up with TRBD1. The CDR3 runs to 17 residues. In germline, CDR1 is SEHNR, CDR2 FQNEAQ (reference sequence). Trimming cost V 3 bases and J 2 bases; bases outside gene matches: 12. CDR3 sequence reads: CASSFSRDSIRNYGYTF. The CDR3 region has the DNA TGTGCCAGCAGCTTCAGCCGGGACAGCATCCGAAACTATGGCTACACCTTC.

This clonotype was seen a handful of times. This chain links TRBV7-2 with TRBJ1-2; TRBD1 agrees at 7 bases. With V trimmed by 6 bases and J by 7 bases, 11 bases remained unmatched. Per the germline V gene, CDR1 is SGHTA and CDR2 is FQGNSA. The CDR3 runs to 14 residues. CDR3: CASSFNRGLSGYTF. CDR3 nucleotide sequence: TGTGCCAGCAGTTTTAACAGGGGACTCTCTGGCTACACCTTC.

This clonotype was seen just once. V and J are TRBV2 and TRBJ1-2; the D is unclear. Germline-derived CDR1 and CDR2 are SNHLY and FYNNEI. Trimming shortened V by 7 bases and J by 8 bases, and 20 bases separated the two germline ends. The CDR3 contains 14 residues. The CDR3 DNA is TGTGCCAGCAACAAACAGCCCCCGGAGGAGGGCTACACCTTC. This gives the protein CASNKQPPEEGYTF. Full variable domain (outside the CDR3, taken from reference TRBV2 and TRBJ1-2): EPEVTQTPSHQVTQMGQEVILRCVPISNHLYFYWYRQILGQKVEFLVSFYNNEISEKSEIFDDQFSVERPDGSNFTLKIRSTKLEDSAMYFCASNKQPPEEGYTFGSGTRLTVV.

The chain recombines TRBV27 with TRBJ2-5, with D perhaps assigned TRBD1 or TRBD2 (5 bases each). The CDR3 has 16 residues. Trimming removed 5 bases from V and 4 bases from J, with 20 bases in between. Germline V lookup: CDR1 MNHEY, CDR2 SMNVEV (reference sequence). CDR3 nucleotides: TGTGCCAGCAGTCAAGGGGTCGGGTTCGGGGTAGAGACCCAGTACTTC. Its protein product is CASSQGVGFGVETQYF.

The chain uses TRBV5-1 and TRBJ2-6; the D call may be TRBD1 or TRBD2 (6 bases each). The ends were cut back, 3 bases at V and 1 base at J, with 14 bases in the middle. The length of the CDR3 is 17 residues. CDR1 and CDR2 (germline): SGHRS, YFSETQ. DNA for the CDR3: TGCGCCAGCAGCTCGGGGGCAGAAACTTCTGGGGCCAACGTCCTGACTTTC. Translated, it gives CASSSGAETSGANVLTF. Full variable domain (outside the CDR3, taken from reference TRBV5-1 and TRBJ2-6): KAGVTQTPRYLIKTRGQQVTLSCSPISGHRSVSWYQQTPGQGLQFLFEYFSETQRNKGNFPGRFSGRQFSNSRSEMNVSTLELGDSALYLCASSSGAETSGANVLTFGAGSRLTVL.

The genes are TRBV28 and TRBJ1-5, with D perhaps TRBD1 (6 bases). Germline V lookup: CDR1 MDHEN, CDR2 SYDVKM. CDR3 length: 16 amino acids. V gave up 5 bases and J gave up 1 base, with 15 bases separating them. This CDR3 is CASSPGGGASNQPQHF. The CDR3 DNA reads TGTGCCAGCAGTCCCGGTGGGGGCGCGAGCAATCAGCCCCAGCATTTT. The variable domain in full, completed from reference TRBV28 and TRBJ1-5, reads DVKVTQSSRYLVKRTGEKVFLECVQDMDHENMFWYRQDPGLGLRLIYFSYDVKMKEKGDIPEGYSVSREKKERFSLILESASTNQTSMYLCASSPGGGASNQPQHFGDGTRLSIL.

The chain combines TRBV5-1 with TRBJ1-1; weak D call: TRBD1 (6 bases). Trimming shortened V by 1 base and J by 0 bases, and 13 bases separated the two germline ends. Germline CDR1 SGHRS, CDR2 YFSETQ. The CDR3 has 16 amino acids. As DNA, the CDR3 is TGCGCCAGCAGCTTGAGCCTTGGACAGATGAACACTGAAGCTTTCTTT. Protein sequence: CASSLSLGQMNTEAFF.

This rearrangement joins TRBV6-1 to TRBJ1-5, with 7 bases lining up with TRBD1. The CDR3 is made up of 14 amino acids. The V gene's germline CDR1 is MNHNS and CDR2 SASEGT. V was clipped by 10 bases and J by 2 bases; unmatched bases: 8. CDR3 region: CATRETGGNQPQHF. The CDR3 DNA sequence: TGTGCCACCAGGGAAACAGGGGGCAATCAGCCCCAGCATTTT.

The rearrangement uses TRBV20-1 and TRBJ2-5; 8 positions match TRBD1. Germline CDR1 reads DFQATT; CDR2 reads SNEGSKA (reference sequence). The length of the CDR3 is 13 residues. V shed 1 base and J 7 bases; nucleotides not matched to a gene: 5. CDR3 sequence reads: CSARGTGWGTQYF. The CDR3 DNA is TGCAGTGCTAGAGGGACAGGGTGGGGGACCCAGTACTTC.

As DNA, the CDR3 is TGCAGTGCTAAGGACGAAAACGGGGAGCTGTTTTTT. Protein product: CSAKDENGELFF. The rearrangement links TRBV20-1 to TRBJ2-2; D gene uncertain. CDR1 is DFQATT, CDR2 SNEGSKA, per germline (reference sequence). The CDR3 length is 12 residues. Trimming stripped 4 bases from V and 7 bases from J, with 10 bases between.

CDR3 bases: TGTGCCAGCAGCGCGACCCGGGCAGCAACAGATACGCAGTATTTT. This translates into CASSATRAATDTQYF. The rearrangement joins TRBV11-3 to TRBJ2-3, with unresolved D. Germline-derived CDR1 and CDR2 are SGHNT and YENEEA. Trimming removed 5 bases at V and 3 bases at J, with 15 bases between. This CDR3 has 15 amino acids.

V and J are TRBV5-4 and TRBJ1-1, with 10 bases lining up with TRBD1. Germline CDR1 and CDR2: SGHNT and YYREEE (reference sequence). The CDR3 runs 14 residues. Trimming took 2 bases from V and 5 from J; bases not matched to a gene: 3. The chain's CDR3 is CASSFPGQGTEAFF. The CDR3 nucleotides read TGTGCCAGCAGCTTCCCGGGACAGGGGACTGAAGCTTTCTTT.

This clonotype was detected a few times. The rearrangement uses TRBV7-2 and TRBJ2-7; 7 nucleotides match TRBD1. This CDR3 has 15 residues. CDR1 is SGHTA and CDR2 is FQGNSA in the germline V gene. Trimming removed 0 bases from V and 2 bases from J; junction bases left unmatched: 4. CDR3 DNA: TGTGCCAGCAGCTTAGCCCGACAGGGAACCTACGAGCAGTACTTC. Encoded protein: CASSLARQGTYEQYF.

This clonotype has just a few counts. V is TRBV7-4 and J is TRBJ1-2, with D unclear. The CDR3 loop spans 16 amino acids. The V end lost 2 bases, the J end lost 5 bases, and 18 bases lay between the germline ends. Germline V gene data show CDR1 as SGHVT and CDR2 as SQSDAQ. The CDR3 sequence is CASSLNKVGRWYGYTF. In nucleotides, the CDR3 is TGTGCCAGCAGCTTAAATAAGGTCGGTCGGTGGTATGGCTACACCTTC.

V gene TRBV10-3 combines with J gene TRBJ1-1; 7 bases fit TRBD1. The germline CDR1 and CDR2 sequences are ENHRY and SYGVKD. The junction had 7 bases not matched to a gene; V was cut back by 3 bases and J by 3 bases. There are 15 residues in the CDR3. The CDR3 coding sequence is TGTGCCATCAGTGATTCCGACAGGGTGGACACTGAAGCTTTCTTT. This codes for CAISDSDRVDTEAFF.

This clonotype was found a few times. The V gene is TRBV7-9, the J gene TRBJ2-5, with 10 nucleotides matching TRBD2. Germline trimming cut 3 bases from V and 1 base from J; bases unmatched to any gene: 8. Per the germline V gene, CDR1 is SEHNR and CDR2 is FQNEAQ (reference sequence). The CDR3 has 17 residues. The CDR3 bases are TGTGCCAGCAGCTTGGGCCTAGCGGGGGTTTCCCAAGAGACCCAGTACTTC. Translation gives CASSLGLAGVSQETQYF.

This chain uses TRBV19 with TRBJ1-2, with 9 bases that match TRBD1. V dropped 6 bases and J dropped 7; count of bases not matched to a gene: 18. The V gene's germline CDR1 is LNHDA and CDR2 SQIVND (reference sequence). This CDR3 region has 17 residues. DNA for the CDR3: TGTGCCAGTAGATACGGGGCTTCAACAGGGGGCGATGGTGGCTACACCTTC. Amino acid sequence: CASRYGASTGGDGGYTF.

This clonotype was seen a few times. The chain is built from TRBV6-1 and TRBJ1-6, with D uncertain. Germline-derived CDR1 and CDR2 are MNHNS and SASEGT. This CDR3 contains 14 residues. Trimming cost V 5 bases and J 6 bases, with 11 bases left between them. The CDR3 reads CASSPILGNSPLHF. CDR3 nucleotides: TGTGCCAGCAGTCCCATTCTCGGTAATTCACCCCTCCACTTT.

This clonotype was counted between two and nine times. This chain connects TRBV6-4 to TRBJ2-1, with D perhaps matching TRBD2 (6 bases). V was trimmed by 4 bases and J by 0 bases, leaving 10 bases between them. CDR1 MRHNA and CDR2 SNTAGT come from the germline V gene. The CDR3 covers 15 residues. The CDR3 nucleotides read TGTGCCAGCAGTGCCGGGAGTAGCTCCTACAATGAGCAGTTCTTC. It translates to CASSAGSSSYNEQFF.

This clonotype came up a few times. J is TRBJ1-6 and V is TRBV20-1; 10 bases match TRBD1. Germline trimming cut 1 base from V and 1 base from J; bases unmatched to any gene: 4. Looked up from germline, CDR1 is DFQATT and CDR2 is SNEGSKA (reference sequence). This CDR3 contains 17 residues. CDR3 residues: CSARGWTGGSYNSPLHF. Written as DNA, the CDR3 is TGCAGTGCTAGAGGCTGGACAGGGGGTTCCTATAATTCACCCCTCCACTTT.

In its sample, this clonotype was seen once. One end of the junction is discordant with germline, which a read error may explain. CDR3 sequence reads: CASQAWGGNSPPHF. CDR3 DNA sequence: TGTGCCAGCCAAGCGTGGGGGGGGAATTCACCCCCCCACTTT. V gene TRBV6-4 combines with J gene TRBJ1-6; a possible D gene is TRBD1 (5 bases). Germline V gene lookup returns CDR1 MRHNA and CDR2 SNTAGT. The CDR3 totals 14 residues.

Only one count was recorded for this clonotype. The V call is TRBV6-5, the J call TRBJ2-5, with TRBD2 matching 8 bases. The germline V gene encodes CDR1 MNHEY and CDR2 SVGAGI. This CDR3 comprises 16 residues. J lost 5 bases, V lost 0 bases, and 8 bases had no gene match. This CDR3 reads CASSYSRGSGIETQYF. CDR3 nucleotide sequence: TGTGCCAGCAGTTACTCCAGGGGTAGCGGGATTGAGACCCAGTACTTC.

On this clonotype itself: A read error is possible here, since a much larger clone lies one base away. CDR3 DNA: TGTGCCAGCAGCTTAGCGATGGGGACAGTAGAGACCCAGTACTTC. Its translation is CASSLAMGTVETQYF. V is TRBV7-2 and J is TRBJ2-5; TRBD1 agrees at 7 bases. The CDR3 is made up of 15 amino acids. The trim removed 0 bases at V and 4 bases at J, leaving 5 bases unmatched. Germline V gene data show CDR1 as SGHTA and CDR2 as FQGNSA.